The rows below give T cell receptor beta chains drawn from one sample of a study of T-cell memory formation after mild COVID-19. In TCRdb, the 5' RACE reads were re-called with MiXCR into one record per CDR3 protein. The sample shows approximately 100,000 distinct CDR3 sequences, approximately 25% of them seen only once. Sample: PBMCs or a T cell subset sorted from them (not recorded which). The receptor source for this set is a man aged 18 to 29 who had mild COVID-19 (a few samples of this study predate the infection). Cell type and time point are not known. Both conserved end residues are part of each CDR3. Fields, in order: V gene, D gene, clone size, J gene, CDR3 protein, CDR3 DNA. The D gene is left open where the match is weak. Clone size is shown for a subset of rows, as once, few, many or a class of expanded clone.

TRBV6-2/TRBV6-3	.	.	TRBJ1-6	CASSYLVGGTNSPLHF	TGTGCCAGCAGTTACCTCGTGGGGGGTACCAATTCACCCCTCCACTTT
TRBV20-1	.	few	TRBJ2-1	CSASGGLAYNEQFF	TGCAGTGCATCGGGGGGCCTCGCATACAATGAGCAGTTCTTC
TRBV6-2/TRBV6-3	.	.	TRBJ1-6	CASSSNSPLHF	TGTGCCAGCAGCTCCAATTCACCCCTCCACTTT
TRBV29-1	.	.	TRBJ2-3	CSVEGFLRTDTQYF	TGCAGCGTTGAAGGGTTCCTAAGGACAGATACGCAGTATTTT
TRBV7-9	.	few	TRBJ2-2	CASSVTGELFF	TGTGCCAGCAGCGTTACCGGGGAGCTGTTTTTT
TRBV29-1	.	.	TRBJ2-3	CSVEEYDHRRTDTQYF	TGCAGCGTTGAAGAGTACGATCACAGACGCACAGATACGCAGTATTTT
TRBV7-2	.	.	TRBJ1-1	CASSFGGSTEAFF	TGTGCCAGCAGCTTCGGGGGGAGCACTGAAGCTTTCTTT
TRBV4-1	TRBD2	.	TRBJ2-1	CASSLSGGAYNEQFF	TGCGCCAGCAGCCTAAGCGGGGGGGCCTACAATGAGCAGTTCTTC
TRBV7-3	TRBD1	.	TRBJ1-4	CASSLGTGRATNEKLFF	TGTGCCAGCAGCTTGGGGACAGGGCGAGCAACTAATGAAAAACTGTTTTTT
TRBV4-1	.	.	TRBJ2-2	CASSHGSPGTGELFF	TGCGCCAGCAGCCACGGGTCCCCGGGGACCGGGGAGCTGTTTTTT
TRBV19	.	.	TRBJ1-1	CATRGGGGTEAFF	TGTGCCACTCGAGGAGGCGGGGGGACTGAAGCTTTCTTT
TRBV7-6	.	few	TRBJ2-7	CASSPLQGSYEQYF	TGTGCCAGCAGCCCCCTACAGGGCTCCTACGAGCAGTACTTC
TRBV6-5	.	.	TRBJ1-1	CASSYSSSTEAFF	TGTGCCAGCAGTTACTCGTCAAGCACTGAAGCTTTCTTT
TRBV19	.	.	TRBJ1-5	CASSYMLSNQPQHF	TGTGCCAGTAGCTACATGCTTAGCAATCAGCCCCAGCATTTT
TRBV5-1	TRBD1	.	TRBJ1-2	CASSFRDSDTYGYTF	TGCGCCAGCAGCTTCCGGGACAGCGACACTTATGGCTACACCTTC
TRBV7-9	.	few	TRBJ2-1	CASSLVDSYNEQFF	TGTGCCAGCAGCTTAGTGGACAGCTACAATGAGCAGTTCTTC
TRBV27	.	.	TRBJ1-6	CASSPLAYNSPLHF	TGTGCCAGCAGCCCCCTAGCCTATAATTCACCCCTCCACTTT
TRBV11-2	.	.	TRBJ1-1	CATRGWEDTEAFF	TGTGCCACGAGGGGGTGGGAGGACACTGAAGCTTTCTTT
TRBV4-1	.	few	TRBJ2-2	CASSHEWLTGELFF	TGCGCCAGCAGCCACGAGTGGCTTACCGGGGAGCTGTTTTTT
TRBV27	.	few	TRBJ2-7	CASRGLLYEQYF	TGTGCCAGCAGGGGACTTCTCTACGAGCAGTACTTC
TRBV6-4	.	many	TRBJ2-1	CASSDLGGAGNEQFF	TGTGCCAGCAGTGATCTGGGGGGGGCCGGTAATGAGCAGTTCTTC
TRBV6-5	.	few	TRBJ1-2	CASSNLGGSISYGYTF	TGTGCCAGCAGTAATCTAGGGGGGTCGATTTCCTATGGCTACACCTTC